Below, one T cell receptor (beta chain) is given with its context. Antigen unknown. The sample originates from a study of Ad26.COV2.S vaccination and SARS-CoV-2 variants. As for the study in general: Intramuscular Ad26.COV2.S doses were given once or twice, 56 days apart. Study results and caveats: Considerable breadth of spike-specific CD8+ and CD4+ T cell responses has reportedly been documented following vaccination.

TCRdb's copy holds only in-frame clones and misses some; the assay was immunoSEQ multiplex PCR. This sample has 350,000 to 500,000 clones; 88% occur once, and the top ten carry less than 4.5%. Regarding treatment: approximately 18 received Ad26.COV2.S at low or high dose, single or two shots; 5 received placebo; per-sample allocation not given. The samples date from day 63 after the first vaccine or placebo injection. V gave up 1 base and J gave up 6 bases, with 19 bases separating them. Germline V gene sequence: CDR1 SGHVS, CDR2 FQNEAQ. The CDR3 loop spans 16 amino acids. The receptor comes from a person between 18 and 65 years old who received the Ad26.COV2.S COVID-19 vaccine or a placebo. The sample consisted of peripheral blood, taken in a trial of Ad26.COV2.S vaccine versus placebo. V gene TRBV7-8 combines with J gene TRBJ2-7, with a tentative D call TRBD1 (6 bases). CDR3 residues: CASSLGATGFRGEQYF. In nucleotides, the CDR3 is TGTGCCAGCAGCTTAGGTGCTACAGGGTTTCGCGGCGAGCAGTACTTC.